Below, 13 T cell receptor beta chains from the same sample are listed, as sequenced in a study of graft-versus-host responses after intestinal transplantation. No cognate antigen is known for these TCRs. Only in-frame clones appear in the TCRdb table, and some are missing; sequencing was by immunoSEQ multiplex PCR. The sample includes over 90,000 clones, roughly 89% of them seen just once. Material: unstimulated CD4+ T cells sorted from spleen or lymph node cells, obtained before transplant. The receptors stem from a human donor who was the organ donor for an intestinal transplant.

This clone was found once. The chain recombines TRBV9 with TRBJ2-1; D gene uncertain. V lost 0 bases and J 6 bases, leaving 10 bases between the germline ends. CDR3 length: 14 amino acids. Germline-derived CDR1 and CDR2 are SGDLS and YYNGEE. This CDR3 reads CASSVGPYPNEQFF. Here the CDR3 DNA reads TGTGCCAGCAGCGTAGGTCCGTATCCCAATGAGCAGTTCTTC.

The V and J genes are TRBV6-1 and TRBJ2-1; TRBD1 agrees at 10 bases. CDR1 and CDR2 (germline): MNHNS, SASEGT. This CDR3 is 17 amino acids long. Losses at the gene ends were 2 bases for V and 8 bases for J; bases not matched to a gene: 12. The CDR3 region is CASSEKGGQGFFYEQFF. The CDR3 coding sequence is TGTGCCAGCAGTGAAAAAGGGGGACAGGGGTTCTTCTATGAGCAGTTCTTC.

The rearrangement links TRBV7-2 to TRBJ2-7, with 10 bases fitting TRBD2. CDR1 and CDR2 from the germline V gene are SGHTA and FQGNSA. This CDR3 contains 16 residues. V gave up 0 bases and J gave up 4 bases; unmatched junction bases: 6. CDR3 nucleotide sequence: TGTGCCAGCAGCTTAGCCGTAGCGGGGGGCCAATACGAGCAGTACTTC. Translating gives CASSLAVAGGQYEQYF.

Regarding this clone: At the DNA level, this CDR3 is encoded by other sequences in the same sample as well. This chain connects TRBV18 to TRBJ2-2, with D hard to call. The ends were cut back, 3 bases at V and 8 bases at J, with 10 bases in the middle. The CDR3 runs to 13 residues. Germline values: CDR1 KGHSH, CDR2 LQKENI. For the CDR3, the DNA is TGTGCCAGCTCACCCGTCCTGACAGGGGAGCTGTTTTTT. It translates to CASSPVLTGELFF.

The sample holds one count of this clone. V and J are TRBV11-3 and TRBJ2-7, with TRBD1 as a possible D gene (5 bases). V was trimmed by 4 bases and J by 1 base, leaving 8 bases between them. CDR1 is SGHNT, CDR2 YENEEA, per germline. The CDR3 is made up of 13 amino acids. DNA for the CDR3: TGTGCCAGCAGCTCCTCAGGGTCCTACGAGCAGTACTTC. Its protein is CASSSSGSYEQYF.

In nucleotides, the CDR3 is TGCGCCAGCAGTCCCGGATCGACCGTCGGGGAGCAGTACTTC. Protein product: CASSPGSTVGEQYF. The chain joins TRBV4-3 to TRBJ2-7; D gene uncertain. CDR3 length equals 14 residues. Looked up from germline, CDR1 is LGHNA and CDR2 is YSLEER. The V end was cut by 6 bases, the J end by 7 bases, with 19 bases between.

This chain links TRBV6-1 with TRBJ2-7; TRBD1 aligns across 8 bases. The length of the CDR3 is 15 residues. V gave up 4 bases and J gave up 2 bases; unmatched junction bases: 7. From germline, CDR1 is MNHNS and CDR2 SASEGT. In nucleotides, the CDR3 is TGTGCCAGCAGTGTACTCAGGACAGGGCCCTACGAGCAGTACTTC. This encodes CASSVLRTGPYEQYF.

V is TRBV18 and J is TRBJ2-7, with unresolved D. Per germline, CDR1 KGHSH and CDR2 LQKENI. Trimming took 3 bases from V and 3 from J, leaving 24 bases between them. The CDR3 spans 18 residues. The CDR3 DNA is TGTGCCAGCTCACCGCGTTCTACACTTGACTCCGACCGCTACGAGCAGTACTTC. This encodes CASSPRSTLDSDRYEQYF. Filled out from reference TRBV18 and TRBJ2-7, the complete variable domain reads NAGVMQNPRHLVRRRGQEARLRCSPMKGHSHVYWYRQLPEEGLKFMVYLQKENIIDESGMPKERFSAEFPKEGPSILRIQQVVRGDSAAYFCASSPRSTLDSDRYEQYFGPGTRLTVT.

The chain uses TRBV7-2 and TRBJ2-7; 8 nucleotides line up with TRBD1. The length of the CDR3 is 15 residues. Trimming cost V 1 base and J 4 bases; bases outside gene matches: 6. From germline, CDR1 is SGHTA and CDR2 FQGNSA. The CDR3 nucleotides read TGTGCCAGCAGCTTAGACAGGGGGGCCGTATACGAGCAGTACTTC. Protein product: CASSLDRGAVYEQYF.

J is TRBJ2-1 and V is TRBV18; 9 bases align to TRBD2. Germline trimming cut 0 bases from V and 3 bases from J; bases unmatched to any gene: 6. There are 17 residues in the CDR3. CDR1 and CDR2 (germline): KGHSH, LQKENI. CDR3 sequence: CASSPPRLAGIYNEQFF. CDR3 DNA: TGTGCCAGCTCACCACCTAGGCTAGCGGGGATCTACAATGAGCAGTTCTTC.

This clone was seen only once. The chain joins TRBV4-1 to TRBJ2-7; D gene ambiguous. This CDR3 spans 13 amino acids. Looked up from germline, CDR1 is MGHRA and CDR2 is YSYEKL. Deletions cut 0 bases from V and 3 bases from J, with 6 bases between. The CDR3 reads CASSQDGSYEQYF. The CDR3 DNA reads as TGCGCCAGCAGCCAAGATGGCAGCTACGAGCAGTACTTC.

The CDR3 spells CASSRSSSTDTQYF. DNA for the CDR3: TGTGCCAGCAGCCGTTCTTCTAGCACAGATACGCAGTATTTT. This sequence joins TRBV4-2 and TRBJ2-3; D is unclear. V gave up 4 bases and J gave up 0 bases, with 8 bases separating them. Germline V lookup: CDR1 LGHNA, CDR2 YNFKEQ. The CDR3 consists of 14 residues.

CDR3 in amino acids: CASSLVSGELFF. The CDR3 DNA reads as TGTGCCAGCAGTTTAGTTAGCGGGGAGCTGTTTTTT. The chain employs TRBV28 and TRBJ2-2; D unresolved. Germline V gene data show CDR1 as MDHEN and CDR2 as SYDVKM. This CDR3 has 12 residues. Trimming cost V 2 bases and J 7 bases, with 5 bases left between them.